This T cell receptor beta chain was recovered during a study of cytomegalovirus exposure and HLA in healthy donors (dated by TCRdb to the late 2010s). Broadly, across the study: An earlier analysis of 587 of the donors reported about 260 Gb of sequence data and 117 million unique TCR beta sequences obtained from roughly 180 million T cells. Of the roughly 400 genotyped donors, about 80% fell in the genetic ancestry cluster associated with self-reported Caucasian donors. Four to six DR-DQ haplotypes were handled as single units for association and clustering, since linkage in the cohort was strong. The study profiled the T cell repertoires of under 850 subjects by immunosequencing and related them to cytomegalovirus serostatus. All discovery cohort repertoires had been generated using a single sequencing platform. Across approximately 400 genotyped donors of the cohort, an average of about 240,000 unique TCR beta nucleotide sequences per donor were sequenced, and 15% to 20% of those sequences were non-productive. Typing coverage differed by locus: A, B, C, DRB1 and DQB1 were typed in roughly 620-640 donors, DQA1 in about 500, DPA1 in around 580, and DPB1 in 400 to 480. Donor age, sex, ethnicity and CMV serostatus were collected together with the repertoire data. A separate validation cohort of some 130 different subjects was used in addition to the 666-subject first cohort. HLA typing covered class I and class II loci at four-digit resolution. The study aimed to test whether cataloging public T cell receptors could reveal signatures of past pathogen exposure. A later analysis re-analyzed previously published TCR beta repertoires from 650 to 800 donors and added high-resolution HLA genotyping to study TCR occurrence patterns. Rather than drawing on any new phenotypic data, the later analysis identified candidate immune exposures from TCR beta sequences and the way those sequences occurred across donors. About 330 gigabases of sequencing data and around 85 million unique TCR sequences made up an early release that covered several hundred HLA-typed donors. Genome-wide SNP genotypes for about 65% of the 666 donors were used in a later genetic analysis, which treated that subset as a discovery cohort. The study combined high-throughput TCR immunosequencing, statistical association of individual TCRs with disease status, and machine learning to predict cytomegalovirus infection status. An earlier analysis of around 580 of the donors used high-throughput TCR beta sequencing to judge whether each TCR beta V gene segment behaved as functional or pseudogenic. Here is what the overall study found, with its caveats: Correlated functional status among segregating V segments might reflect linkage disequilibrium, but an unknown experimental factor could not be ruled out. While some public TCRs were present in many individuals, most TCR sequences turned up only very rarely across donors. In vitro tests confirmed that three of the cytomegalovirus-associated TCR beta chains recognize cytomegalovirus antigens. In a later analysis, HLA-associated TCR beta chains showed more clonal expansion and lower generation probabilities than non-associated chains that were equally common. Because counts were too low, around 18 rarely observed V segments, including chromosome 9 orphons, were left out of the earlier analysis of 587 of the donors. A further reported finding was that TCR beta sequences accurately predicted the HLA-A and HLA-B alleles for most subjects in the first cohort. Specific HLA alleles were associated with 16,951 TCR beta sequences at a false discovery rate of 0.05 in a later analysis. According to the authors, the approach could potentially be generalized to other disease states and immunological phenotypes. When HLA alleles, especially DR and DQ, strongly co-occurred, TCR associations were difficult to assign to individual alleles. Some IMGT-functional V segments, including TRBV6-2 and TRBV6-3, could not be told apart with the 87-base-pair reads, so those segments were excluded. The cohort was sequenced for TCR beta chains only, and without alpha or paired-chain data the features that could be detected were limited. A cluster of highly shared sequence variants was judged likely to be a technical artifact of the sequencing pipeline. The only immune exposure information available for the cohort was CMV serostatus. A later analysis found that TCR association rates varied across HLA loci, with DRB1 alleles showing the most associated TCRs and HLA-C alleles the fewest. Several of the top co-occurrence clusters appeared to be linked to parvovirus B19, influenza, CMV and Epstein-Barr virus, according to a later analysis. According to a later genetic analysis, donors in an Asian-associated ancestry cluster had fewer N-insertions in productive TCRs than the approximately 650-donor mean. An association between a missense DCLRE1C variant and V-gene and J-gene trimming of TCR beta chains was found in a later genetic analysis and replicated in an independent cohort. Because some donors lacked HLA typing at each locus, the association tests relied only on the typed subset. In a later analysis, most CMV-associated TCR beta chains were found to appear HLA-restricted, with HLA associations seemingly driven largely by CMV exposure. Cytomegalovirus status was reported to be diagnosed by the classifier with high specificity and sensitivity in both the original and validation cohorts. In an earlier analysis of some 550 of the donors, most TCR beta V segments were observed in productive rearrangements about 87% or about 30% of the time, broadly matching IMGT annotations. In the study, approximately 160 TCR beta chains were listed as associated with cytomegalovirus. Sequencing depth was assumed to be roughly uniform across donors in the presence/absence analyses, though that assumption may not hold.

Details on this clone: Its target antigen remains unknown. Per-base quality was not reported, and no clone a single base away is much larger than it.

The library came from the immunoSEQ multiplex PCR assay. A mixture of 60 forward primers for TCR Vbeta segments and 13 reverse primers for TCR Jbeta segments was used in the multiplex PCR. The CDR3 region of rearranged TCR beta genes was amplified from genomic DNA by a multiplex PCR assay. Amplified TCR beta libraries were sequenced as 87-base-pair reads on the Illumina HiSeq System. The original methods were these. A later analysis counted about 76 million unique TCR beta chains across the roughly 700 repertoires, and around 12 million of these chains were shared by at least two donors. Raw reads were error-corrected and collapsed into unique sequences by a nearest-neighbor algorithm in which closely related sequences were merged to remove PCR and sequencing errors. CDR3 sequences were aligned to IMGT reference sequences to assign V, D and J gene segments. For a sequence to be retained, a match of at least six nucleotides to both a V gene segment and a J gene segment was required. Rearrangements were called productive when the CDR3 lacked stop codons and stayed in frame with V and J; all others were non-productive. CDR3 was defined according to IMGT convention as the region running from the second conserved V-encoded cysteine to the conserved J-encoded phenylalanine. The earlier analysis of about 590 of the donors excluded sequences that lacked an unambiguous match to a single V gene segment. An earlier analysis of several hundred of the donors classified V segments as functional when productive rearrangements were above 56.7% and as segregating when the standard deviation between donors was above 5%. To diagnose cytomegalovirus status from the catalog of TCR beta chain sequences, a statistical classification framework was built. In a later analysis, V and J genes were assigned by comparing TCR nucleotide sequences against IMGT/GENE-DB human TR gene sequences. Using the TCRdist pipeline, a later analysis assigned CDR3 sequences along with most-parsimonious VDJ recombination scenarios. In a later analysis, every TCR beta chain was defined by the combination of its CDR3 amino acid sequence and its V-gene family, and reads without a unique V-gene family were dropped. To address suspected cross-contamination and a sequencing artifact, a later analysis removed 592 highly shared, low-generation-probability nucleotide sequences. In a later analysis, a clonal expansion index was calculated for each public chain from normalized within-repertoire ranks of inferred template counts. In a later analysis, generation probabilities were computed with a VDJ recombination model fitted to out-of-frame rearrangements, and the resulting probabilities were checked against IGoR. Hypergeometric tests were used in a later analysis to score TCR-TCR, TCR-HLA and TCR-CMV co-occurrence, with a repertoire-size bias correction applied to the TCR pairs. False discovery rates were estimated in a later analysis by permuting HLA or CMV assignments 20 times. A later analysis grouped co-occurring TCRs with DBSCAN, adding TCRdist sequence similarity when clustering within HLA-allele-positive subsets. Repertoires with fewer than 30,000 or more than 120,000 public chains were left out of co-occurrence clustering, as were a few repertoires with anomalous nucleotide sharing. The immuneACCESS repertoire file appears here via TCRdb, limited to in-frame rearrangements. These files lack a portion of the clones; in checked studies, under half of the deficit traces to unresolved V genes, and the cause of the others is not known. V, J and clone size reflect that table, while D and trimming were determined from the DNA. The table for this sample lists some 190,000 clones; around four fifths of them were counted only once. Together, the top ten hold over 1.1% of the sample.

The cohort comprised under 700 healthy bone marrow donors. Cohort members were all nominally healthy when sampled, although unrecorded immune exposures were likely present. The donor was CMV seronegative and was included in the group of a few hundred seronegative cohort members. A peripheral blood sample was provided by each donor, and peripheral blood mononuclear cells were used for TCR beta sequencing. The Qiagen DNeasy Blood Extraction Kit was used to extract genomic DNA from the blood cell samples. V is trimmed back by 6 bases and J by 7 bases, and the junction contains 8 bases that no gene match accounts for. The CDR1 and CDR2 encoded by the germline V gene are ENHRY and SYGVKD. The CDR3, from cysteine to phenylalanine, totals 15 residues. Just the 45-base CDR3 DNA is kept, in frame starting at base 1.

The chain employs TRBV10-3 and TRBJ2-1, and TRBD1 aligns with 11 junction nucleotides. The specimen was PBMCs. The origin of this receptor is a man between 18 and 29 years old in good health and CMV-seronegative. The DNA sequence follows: TGTGCCATCAGCCGAGGGACAGGGGGGCAAAATGAGCAGTTCTTC. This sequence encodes CAISRGTGGQNEQFF.